This entry is about one T cell receptor (beta chain). Its antigen is not known. These data come from a study of cytomegalovirus exposure and HLA in healthy donors. The PCR ran on 60 Vbeta and 13 Jbeta primers. Authors' methods: Approximately 9.9 million of roughly 81 million unique TCR beta chains were shared, per a later count. Some clones are missing from TCRdb's copy, which holds only in-frame ones; the method was immunoSEQ multiplex PCR. V and J calls and clone size are those listed in that table; D and trimming were worked out from the DNA. The sample's table shows approximately 80,000 clones. Study-level points and caveats: CMV serostatus was the sole immune exposure information available. As a later analysis revealed, most CMV-associated TCR beta chains appeared HLA-restricted. According to an earlier analysis, most TCR beta V segments yielded productive rearrangements about 90% or about 30% of the time.

The V end was cut by 0 bases, the J end by 4 bases, with 15 bases between. Germline CDR1 is MNHEY and CDR2 is SVGAGI. The CDR3 spans 16 residues. This TCR was recovered from a woman aged 25-40 years in good health and CMV-seronegative. V and J are TRBV6-5 and TRBJ1-1; maybe TRBD1 (6 bases). Input material: PBMCs. The CDR3, as DNA: TGTGCCAGCAGTTACTCCAAGCAGGGGTATTTCACTGAAGCTTTCTTT. It codes for CASSYSKQGYFTEAFF.